A single sample gave rise to the 2 T cell receptor beta chains below, sequenced in a study of regulatory T cells in long-lasting Graves disease. The time point was: newly diagnosed GD, antithyroid drugs for less than 3 months. The TCR library was prepared using RNA isolated from PBMCs. Building the TCR beta libraries relied on iRepertoire HTBI primers, and CDR3 regions underwent Arm-PCR. TCRdb re-analysed the multiplex PCR reads in MiXCR, keeping a single row per CDR3 protein. The data contain approximately 300,000 distinct CDR3 sequences, over 15% of them singletons. The sample consisted of peripheral blood mononuclear cells (PBMCs), taken at new diagnosis, from a patient treated with antithyroid drugs. The receptor set was obtained from a female donor with Graves disease.

V gene TRBV11-2 combines with J gene TRBJ2-2; 11 positions match TRBD2. The CDR3 extends over 18 amino acids. Trimming removed 4 bases from V and 6 bases from J; junction bases left unmatched: 13. The germline V gene has CDR1 SGHAT and CDR2 FQNNGV. CDR3 in DNA: TGTGCCAGCAGCTGGGGGCGTATCACTAGCGGGAGTCCCGGGGAGCTGTTTTTT. Residues: CASSWGRITSGSPGELFF. Combining the CDR3 with reference TRBV11-2 and TRBJ2-2 gives the whole variable domain EAGVAQSPRYKIIEKRQSVAFWCNPISGHATLYWYQQILGQGPKLLIQFQNNGVVDDSQLPKDRFSAERLKGVDSTLKIQPAKLEDSAVYLCASSWGRITSGSPGELFFGEGSRLTVL.

This clonotype was seen a handful of times. The J gene is TRBJ2-7, the V gene TRBV18; TRBD1 might be the D (6 bases). Germline V gene data show CDR1 as KGHSH and CDR2 as LQKENI. The V end was cut by 0 bases, the J end by 5 bases, with 11 bases between. The CDR3 sequence is 14 residues long. The CDR3 sequence is CASSPPQGGDEQYF. The CDR3 DNA sequence: TGTGCCAGCTCACCACCTCAAGGGGGAGACGAGCAGTACTTC.